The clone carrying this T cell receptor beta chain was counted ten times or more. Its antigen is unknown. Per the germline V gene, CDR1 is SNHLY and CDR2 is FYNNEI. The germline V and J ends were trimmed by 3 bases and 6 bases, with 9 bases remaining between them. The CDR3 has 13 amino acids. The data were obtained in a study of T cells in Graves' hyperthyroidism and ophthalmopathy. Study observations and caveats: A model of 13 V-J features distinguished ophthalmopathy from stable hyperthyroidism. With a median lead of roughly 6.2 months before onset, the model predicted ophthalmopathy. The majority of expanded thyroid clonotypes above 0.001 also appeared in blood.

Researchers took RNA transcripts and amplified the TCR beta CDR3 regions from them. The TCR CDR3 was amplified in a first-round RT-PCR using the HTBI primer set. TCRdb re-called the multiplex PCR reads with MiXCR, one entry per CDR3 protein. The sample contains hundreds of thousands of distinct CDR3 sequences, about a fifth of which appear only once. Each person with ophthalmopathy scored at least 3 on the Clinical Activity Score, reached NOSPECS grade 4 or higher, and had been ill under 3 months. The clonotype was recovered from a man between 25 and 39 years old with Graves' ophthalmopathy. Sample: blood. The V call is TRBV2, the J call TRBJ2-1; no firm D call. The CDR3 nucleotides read TGTGCCAGCAGTGATGAGGTAGTCAATGAGCAGTTCTTC. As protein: CASSDEVVNEQFF.